These T cell receptor beta chains were read from a single sample in a study of response to subunit inactivated influenza vaccine. From the RT-PCR reads, TCRdb called clonotypes with MiXCR, one entry per CDR3 protein. The sample has 550,000 to 800,000 distinct CDR3 sequences; over 11% are singletons. The material was PBMCs from blood, obtained 14 days before vaccination. The receptors were gathered from a man aged 50 to 60 who received an inactivated influenza vaccine. The CDR3 runs from the conserved cysteine through the conserved F or W. Fields, in order: V gene, D gene, J gene, clone size, CDR3 DNA, CDR3 protein. D genes are given only for firm matches. Expanded clones get a size class; other rows say once, few or many, or leave the size out.

V gene: TRBV29-1
D gene: NA
J gene: TRBJ1-5
clone size: few
CDR3 DNA: TGCAGCGTTGAGACGGATAGCAATCAGCCCCAGCATTTT
CDR3 protein: CSVETDSNQPQHF

V gene: TRBV7-9
D gene: NA
J gene: TRBJ2-2
clone size: few
CDR3 DNA: TGTGCCAGCAGCCTTGGGCAGAACGCCGGGGAGCTGTTTTTT
CDR3 protein: CASSLGQNAGELFF

V gene: TRBV7-2
D gene: TRBD2
J gene: TRBJ2-7
clone size: few
CDR3 DNA: TGTGCCAGCAGCTTAGGGGCTAGCGGGCGGTACGAGCAGTACTTC
CDR3 protein: CASSLGASGRYEQYF

V gene: TRBV4-3
D gene: TRBD2
J gene: TRBJ2-7
clone size: few
CDR3 DNA: TGCGCCAGCAGCCCCGAACTAGCGGGAGCGTACGAGCAGTACTTC
CDR3 protein: CASSPELAGAYEQYF

V gene: TRBV30
D gene: NA
J gene: TRBJ2-7
clone size: NA
CDR3 DNA: TGTGCCTGGTCTTTTGGGGGGTTTGCCTACGAGCAGTACTTC
CDR3 protein: CAWSFGGFAYEQYF

V gene: TRBV27
D gene: NA
J gene: TRBJ1-3
clone size: few
CDR3 DNA: TGTGCCAGCAGAACGGACGGCAGCTCTGGAAACACCATATATTTT
CDR3 protein: CASRTDGSSGNTIYF

V gene: TRBV5-1
D gene: NA
J gene: TRBJ2-3
clone size: NA
CDR3 DNA: TGCGCCAGCAGCTTATCAGGACCCCGGGCCACAGATACGCAGTATTTT
CDR3 protein: CASSLSGPRATDTQYF

V gene: TRBV2
D gene: NA
J gene: TRBJ1-1
clone size: NA
CDR3 DNA: TGTGCCGGCAGCGCGTTAGTGGCAGGTGGGAACACTGAAGCTTTCTTT
CDR3 protein: CAGSALVAGGNTEAFF

V gene: TRBV12-3/TRBV12-4
D gene: TRBD1
J gene: TRBJ1-2
clone size: many
CDR3 DNA: TGTGCCAGCAGTGACAGGGCTTTAATTGGGGAGGACTATGGCTACACCTTC
CDR3 protein: CASSDRALIGEDYGYTF

V gene: TRBV25-1
D gene: TRBD1
J gene: TRBJ1-1
clone size: few
CDR3 DNA: TGTGCCAGCAGTGAGGACAGGGTTACTGAAGCTTTCTTT
CDR3 protein: CASSEDRVTEAFF

V gene: TRBV2
D gene: TRBD2
J gene: TRBJ2-7
clone size: many
CDR3 DNA: TGTGCCAGCAGAGCTAGCGGGGTCTCCTACGAGCAGTACTTC
CDR3 protein: CASRASGVSYEQYF

V gene: TRBV28
D gene: NA
J gene: TRBJ2-7
clone size: few
CDR3 DNA: TGTGCCAGTTACTACGAGCAGTACTTC
CDR3 protein: CASYYEQYF

V gene: TRBV7-9
D gene: NA
J gene: TRBJ1-1
clone size: NA
CDR3 DNA: TGTGCCAGCAGCAGCGGGGGGGCGAGGAACACTGAAGCTTTCTTT
CDR3 protein: CASSSGGARNTEAFF

V gene: TRBV9
D gene: TRBD2
J gene: TRBJ2-1
clone size: few
CDR3 DNA: TGTGCCAGCAGCGTACAAGCGGGAGTCACGAATGAGCAGTTCTTC
CDR3 protein: CASSVQAGVTNEQFF

V gene: TRBV30
D gene: TRBD1
J gene: TRBJ1-1
clone size: NA
CDR3 DNA: TGTGCCGGGGACAGGGGTACGGCTGAAGGTTTCTTT
CDR3 protein: CAGDRGTAEGFF

V gene: TRBV4-3
D gene: TRBD1
J gene: TRBJ2-6
clone size: NA
CDR3 DNA: TGCGCCAGCAGCCAAGCCAGGGGGACCTTCGAAGCTGGGGCCAACGTCCTGACTTTC
CDR3 protein: CASSQARGTFEAGANVLTF

V gene: TRBV12-3/TRBV12-4
D gene: NA
J gene: TRBJ2-1
clone size: many
CDR3 DNA: TGTGCCAGCAACAATTACAATGAGCAGTTCTTC
CDR3 protein: CASNNYNEQFF